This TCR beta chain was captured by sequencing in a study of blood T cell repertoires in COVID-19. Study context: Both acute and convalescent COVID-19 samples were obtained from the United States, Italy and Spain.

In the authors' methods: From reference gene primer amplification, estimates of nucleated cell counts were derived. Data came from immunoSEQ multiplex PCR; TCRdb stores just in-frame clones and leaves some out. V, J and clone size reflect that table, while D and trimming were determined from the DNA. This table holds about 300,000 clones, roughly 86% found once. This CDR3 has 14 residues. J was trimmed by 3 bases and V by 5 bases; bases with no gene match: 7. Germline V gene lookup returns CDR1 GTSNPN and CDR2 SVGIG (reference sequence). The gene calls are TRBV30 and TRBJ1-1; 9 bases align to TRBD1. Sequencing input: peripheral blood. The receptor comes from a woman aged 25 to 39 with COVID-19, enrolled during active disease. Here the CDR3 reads CAWLFGQGYTEAFF. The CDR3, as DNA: TGTGCCTGGCTTTTCGGACAGGGGTACACTGAAGCTTTCTTT.